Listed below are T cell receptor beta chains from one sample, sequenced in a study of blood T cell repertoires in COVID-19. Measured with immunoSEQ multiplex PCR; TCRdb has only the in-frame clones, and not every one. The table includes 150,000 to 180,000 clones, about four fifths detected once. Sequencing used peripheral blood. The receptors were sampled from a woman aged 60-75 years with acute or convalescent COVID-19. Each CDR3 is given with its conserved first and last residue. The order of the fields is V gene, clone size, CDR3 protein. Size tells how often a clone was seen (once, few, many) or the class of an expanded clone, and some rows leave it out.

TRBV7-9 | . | CASSQGGDTEAFF
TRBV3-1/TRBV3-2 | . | CASSQAGASGANVLTF
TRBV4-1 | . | CASSQEVAASGNTIYF
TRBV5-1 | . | CASSGYGGERGYTF
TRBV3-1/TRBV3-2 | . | CASSPRGSNTEAFF
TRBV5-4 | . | CASSLEGGAAGNTIYF
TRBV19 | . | CASSMIADPGDTQYF
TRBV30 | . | CAWGASPYEQYF
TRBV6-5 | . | CASREGMTDYNEQFF
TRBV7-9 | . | CASTMTGVQPQHF
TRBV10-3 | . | CAISSPGGRRHEQYF
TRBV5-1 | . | CASSLVVGVYEQYF
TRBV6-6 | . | CASRGWQGSQPQHF
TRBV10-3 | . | CAISEGTGPGKLFF
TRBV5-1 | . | CASSPSEATGLSRAFF
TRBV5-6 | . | CASSLVGGTNEKLFF
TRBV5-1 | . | CASSPTVGAGSDTQYF
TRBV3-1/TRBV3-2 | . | CASSQAGRVYEQYF
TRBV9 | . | CASSPSWHLSNQPQHF
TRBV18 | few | CASSPRSVYEQYF
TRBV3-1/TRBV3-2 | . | CASSQIVTVYNEQFF
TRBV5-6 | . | CASSLMTGPNSPLHF
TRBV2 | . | CASRALAGVYNEQFF
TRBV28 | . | CASSLGVAYRGNYGYTF
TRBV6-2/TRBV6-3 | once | CASSYRQYPTGELFF
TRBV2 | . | CASRAQGAGYGYTF